The following is a TCR beta chain sequence with its context. Its antigen is unidentified. Other DNA sequences of this sample code for an identical CDR3. Every contributor of samples was a Caucasian grown-up residing in Nashville, Tennessee. Subsets obtained from CD4+ cells comprised CD45RA+ naive and CD45RA-negative memory cells. This entry comes from a study of shared clonotypes between healthy human individuals. General study findings and limits: In contrast to clonotypes shared by all four donors, non-shared clonotypes had lower generation probabilities.

Losses at the gene ends were 5 bases for V and 3 bases for J; bases not matched to a gene: 3. Germline CDR1 is SEHNR and CDR2 is FQNEAQ (reference sequence). The CDR3 has 13 residues. Splitting of each subset's genomic DNA was done evenly across several immunoSEQ plates. Data came from immunoSEQ multiplex PCR; TCRdb stores just in-frame clones and leaves some out. The data show roughly 2.5 million clones, approximately 90% seen once. The sequence was collected from a man aged 18 to 35 in good health. This chain uses TRBV7-9 with TRBJ2-7, with 8 bases fitting TRBD2. The specimen sequenced was naive CD4+ T cells sorted from blood. Specified subset: CD45RA+ positively selected. CDR3 nucleotide sequence: TGTGCCAGCAGCCTCGCGGGGGGCTACGAGCAGTACTTC. Translated: CASSLAGGYEQYF.